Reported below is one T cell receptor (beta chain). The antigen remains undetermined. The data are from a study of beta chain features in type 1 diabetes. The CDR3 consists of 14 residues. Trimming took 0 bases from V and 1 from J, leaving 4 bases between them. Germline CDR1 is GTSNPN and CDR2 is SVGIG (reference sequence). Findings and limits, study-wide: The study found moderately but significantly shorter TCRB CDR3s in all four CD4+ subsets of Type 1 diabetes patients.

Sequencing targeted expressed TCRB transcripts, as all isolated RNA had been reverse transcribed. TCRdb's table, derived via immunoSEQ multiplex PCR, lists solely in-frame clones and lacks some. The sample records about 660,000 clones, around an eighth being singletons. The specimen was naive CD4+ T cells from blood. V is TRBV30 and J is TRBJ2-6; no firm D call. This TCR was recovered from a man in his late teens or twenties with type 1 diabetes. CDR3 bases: TGTGCCTGGAGTGTACATTCTGGGGCCAACGTCCTGACTTTC. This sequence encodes CAWSVHSGANVLTF.